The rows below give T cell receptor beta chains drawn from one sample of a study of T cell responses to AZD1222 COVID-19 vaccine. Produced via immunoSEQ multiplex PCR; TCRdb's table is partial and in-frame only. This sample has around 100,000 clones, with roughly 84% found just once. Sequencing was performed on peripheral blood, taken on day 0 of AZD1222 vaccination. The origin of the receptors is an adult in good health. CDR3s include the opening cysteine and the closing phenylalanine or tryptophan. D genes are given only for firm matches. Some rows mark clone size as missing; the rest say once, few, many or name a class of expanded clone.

CDR3aa: CASSPGVAEETQYF
CDR3nt: TGCGCCAGCAGCCCCGGAGTAGCGGAAGAGACCCAGTACTTC
v_gene: TRBV5-1
len: 14
j_gene: TRBJ2-5
d_gene: -
abundance: -

CDR3aa: CSVRDRGSQETQYF
CDR3nt: TGCAGCGTCCGAGACAGGGGGTCCCAAGAGACCCAGTACTTC
v_gene: TRBV29-1
len: 14
j_gene: TRBJ2-5
d_gene: TRBD1
abundance: -

CDR3aa: CASSVGSANTIYF
CDR3nt: TGTGCCAGCAGCGTAGGGTCCGCTAACACCATATATTTT
v_gene: TRBV9
len: 13
j_gene: TRBJ1-3
d_gene: -
abundance: -

CDR3aa: CASRVQRLGGEQYF
CDR3nt: TGTGCCAGCCGAGTCCAACGCCTAGGTGGGGAGCAGTACTTC
v_gene: TRBV7-8
len: 14
j_gene: TRBJ2-7
d_gene: -
abundance: -

CDR3aa: CASSLDNKGKSNQPQHF
CDR3nt: TGTGCCAGCAGCTTAGATAACAAAGGGAAAAGCAATCAGCCCCAGCATTTT
v_gene: TRBV11-3
len: 17
j_gene: TRBJ1-5
d_gene: -
abundance: -

CDR3aa: CASSLASGRETQYF
CDR3nt: TGTGCCAGCAGCTTGGCTAGCGGGAGAGAGACCCAGTACTTC
v_gene: TRBV11-1
len: 14
j_gene: TRBJ2-5
d_gene: TRBD2
abundance: -

CDR3aa: CASSPGRQANYGYTF
CDR3nt: TGTGCCAGCAGTCCCGGTCGTCAAGCTAACTATGGCTACACCTTC
v_gene: TRBV6-5
len: 15
j_gene: TRBJ1-2
d_gene: -
abundance: once

CDR3aa: CASRETGEKTEAFF
CDR3nt: TGTGCCAGCAGAGAGACAGGGGAGAAGACTGAAGCTTTCTTT
v_gene: TRBV6-5
len: 14
j_gene: TRBJ1-1
d_gene: TRBD1
abundance: -

CDR3aa: CSVDSDRNGYTF
CDR3nt: TGCAGCGTTGATTCGGACAGAAATGGCTACACCTTC
v_gene: TRBV29-1
len: 12
j_gene: TRBJ1-2
d_gene: -
abundance: -

CDR3aa: CSASPGLDYEQYF
CDR3nt: TGCAGTGCTAGTCCGGGACTAGACTACGAGCAGTACTTC
v_gene: TRBV20-1
len: 13
j_gene: TRBJ2-7
d_gene: TRBD2
abundance: -

CDR3aa: CASTREGGANTGELFF
CDR3nt: TGTGCCAGCACCCGAGAGGGGGGGGCCAACACCGGGGAGCTGTTTTTT
v_gene: TRBV5-5
len: 16
j_gene: TRBJ2-2
d_gene: -
abundance: -

CDR3aa: CASSPTTGAFDEQYF
CDR3nt: TGTGCCAGCAGCCCTACTACGGGGGCCTTCGATGAGCAGTACTTC
v_gene: TRBV11-2
len: 15
j_gene: TRBJ2-7
d_gene: -
abundance: -

CDR3aa: CASTPGTGNEQFF
CDR3nt: TGTGCCAGCACCCCGGGGACTGGCAATGAGCAGTTCTTC
v_gene: TRBV12-3/TRBV12-4
len: 13
j_gene: TRBJ2-1
d_gene: -
abundance: few

CDR3aa: CASSYEERVTEAFF
CDR3nt: TGTGCCAGCAGTTACGAGGAAAGGGTAACTGAAGCTTTCTTT
v_gene: TRBV6-5
len: 14
j_gene: TRBJ1-1
d_gene: -
abundance: -

CDR3aa: CASSLIRGPYEQYF
CDR3nt: TGTGCCAGCAGCTTAATCCGGGGGCCCTACGAGCAGTACTTC
v_gene: TRBV11-2
len: 14
j_gene: TRBJ2-7
d_gene: -
abundance: -

CDR3aa: CASSTQRTYEQYF
CDR3nt: TGTGCCAGTAGTACACAGCGTACCTACGAGCAGTACTTC
v_gene: TRBV19
len: 13
j_gene: TRBJ2-7
d_gene: -
abundance: once

CDR3aa: CASSYAGGSGNTIYF
CDR3nt: TGTGCCAGCAGTTACGCAGGGGGCTCCGGAAACACCATATATTTT
v_gene: TRBV6-5
len: 15
j_gene: TRBJ1-3
d_gene: TRBD1
abundance: -

CDR3aa: CASGVTSGGPTVNEQFF
CDR3nt: TGCGCCAGCGGGGTGACTAGCGGGGGACCTACTGTGAATGAGCAGTTCTTC
v_gene: TRBV5-1
len: 17
j_gene: TRBJ2-1
d_gene: TRBD2
abundance: once

CDR3aa: CASSPRQGDEKLFF
CDR3nt: TGTGCCAGCAGCCCCCGACAGGGCGATGAAAAACTGTTTTTT
v_gene: TRBV9
len: 14
j_gene: TRBJ1-4
d_gene: TRBD1
abundance: once

CDR3aa: CASSRAGVTDTQYF
CDR3nt: TGTGCCAGCAGCCGAGCGGGAGTAACAGATACGCAGTATTTT
v_gene: TRBV11-3
len: 14
j_gene: TRBJ2-3
d_gene: TRBD2
abundance: few

CDR3aa: CASRRDRRADTQYF
CDR3nt: TGTGCCAGCAGGAGGGACAGGCGGGCAGATACGCAGTATTTT
v_gene: TRBV6-5
len: 14
j_gene: TRBJ2-3
d_gene: TRBD1
abundance: -

CDR3aa: CASPQANTGELFF
CDR3nt: TGTGCCAGCCCCCAGGCGAACACCGGGGAGCTGTTTTTT
v_gene: TRBV19
len: 13
j_gene: TRBJ2-2
d_gene: -
abundance: -

CDR3aa: CASSLAGDRGIYEQYF
CDR3nt: TGTGCCAGCAGCTTGGCCGGGGACAGGGGTATTTACGAGCAGTACTTC
v_gene: TRBV5-5
len: 16
j_gene: TRBJ2-7
d_gene: TRBD1
abundance: -

CDR3aa: CASSARTSTEGEKLFF
CDR3nt: TGTGCCAGCAGCGCTCGAACCTCCACCGAGGGTGAAAAACTGTTTTTT
v_gene: TRBV7-9
len: 16
j_gene: TRBJ1-4
d_gene: -
abundance: -

CDR3aa: CASSQGLANYGYTF
CDR3nt: TGTGCCAGCAGCCAGGGCCTGGCTAACTATGGCTACACCTTC
v_gene: TRBV28
len: 14
j_gene: TRBJ1-2
d_gene: -
abundance: few

CDR3aa: CASSQDGTATGYTF
CDR3nt: TGTGCCAGCAGCCAAGACGGCACGGCTACCGGCTACACCTTC
v_gene: TRBV4-2
len: 14
j_gene: TRBJ1-2
d_gene: -
abundance: once

CDR3aa: CASSAGTSLYEQYF
CDR3nt: TGTGCCAGTAGTGCCGGGACTAGCCTCTACGAGCAGTACTTC
v_gene: TRBV19
len: 14
j_gene: TRBJ2-7
d_gene: TRBD2
abundance: -

CDR3aa: CATTPLVGQPQHF
CDR3nt: TGTGCCACCACGCCCCTAGTAGGTCAGCCCCAGCATTTT
v_gene: TRBV15
len: 13
j_gene: TRBJ1-5
d_gene: -
abundance: -

CDR3aa: CASSLVTGNEQFF
CDR3nt: TGTGCCAGCAGCTTAGTTACGGGGAATGAGCAGTTCTTC
v_gene: TRBV7-9
len: 13
j_gene: TRBJ2-1
d_gene: -
abundance: -

CDR3aa: CASSLRGQSTDTQYF
CDR3nt: TGTGCCAGCAGTTTACGTGGGCAAAGCACAGATACGCAGTATTTT
v_gene: TRBV27
len: 15
j_gene: TRBJ2-3
d_gene: -
abundance: -

CDR3aa: CASSPRLGGTGANVLTF
CDR3nt: TGTGCCAGCAGCCCACGATTAGGGGGCACTGGGGCCAACGTCCTGACTTTC
v_gene: TRBV7-9
len: 17
j_gene: TRBJ2-6
d_gene: TRBD1
abundance: few